The TCR beta chain described here comes from a study of neurological immune-mediated disorders. Over 170 million TCR-beta sequences from 15-18 subjects were obtained in each sequencing run. TCRdb independently ran MiXCR on the 5' RACE reads; one entry per CDR3 protein. The sample includes 45,000 or so distinct CDR3 sequences, approximately 21% of them seen just once. This clonotype was observed many times. The time point is: technical triplicate 3. CDR1 is SGHRS and CDR2 is YFSETQ in the germline V gene. V was pared by 0 bases and J by 6 bases, with 15 bases between. The CDR3 covers 16 residues. The sequence was collected from a man in his sixties with HTLV-1-associated myelopathy (HAM/TSP). The material sequenced was PBMCs. This chain uses TRBV5-1 with TRBJ2-2, with D tentatively TRBD2 (6 bases). CDR3 bases: TGCGCCAGCAGCTTGGGGCACACCCGCGGGGCCGGGGAGCTGTTTTTT. Translated, it gives CASSLGHTRGAGELFF.